The present T cell receptor (beta chain) was sequenced within a study of spatial heterogeneity in lung cancer. This clonotype showed up many times. Its target is unknown. CDR1 and CDR2 from the germline V gene are KGHDR and SFDVKD. The CDR3 is 13 residues long. With 6 bases removed from V and 1 base from J, the gap between germline ends came to 7 bases. Study-wide results and caveats: Resection blood, more than follow-up blood, showed ubiquitous expanded tumor TCRs.

The time point is: sample taken at primary tumor resection. The sequenced material consisted of unsorted whole RNA from tumor, nontumor lung or frozen PBMC. TCRdb called the 5' RACE reads again in MiXCR, with one record for every CDR3 protein. The sample shows 3,500 to 5,000 distinct CDR3 sequences, over 9% of them seen only once. The sequencing used PBMCs, collected at surgery. This chain links TRBV24-1 with TRBJ2-3; D gene unclear. The TCR sequence derives from a male donor with early-stage non-small cell lung cancer. CDR3: CATSQQGTDTQYF. The DNA of the CDR3 is TGTGCCACCAGTCAGCAGGGCACAGATACGCAGTATTTT.